This T cell receptor (beta chain) was captured by sequencing in a study of CD8 T cells in ankylosing spondylitis (dated by TCRdb to 2016 to 2017). Describing the broader study: To find TCR variants linked to disease, the study profiled T cell receptor beta repertoires in ankylosing spondylitis patients and healthy donors. The full study cohort was made up of over 20 ankylosing spondylitis patients and about a hundred healthy donors. Peripheral blood was sampled, and synovial fluid was additionally collected from ankylosing spondylitis patients. What the work shows at the level of the full study, not this receptor alone: The disease-linked clones had a CD8+ phenotype and were found at relatively low frequencies in peripheral blood. Some motif variants had previously been reported in the synovial fluid and blood of reactive arthritis patients, which suggests shared mechanisms of disease initiation. A TCR beta motif made up of several highly homologous amino acid variants appeared to be characteristic of blood from ankylosing spondylitis patients. The disease-linked clones were reported as significantly enriched in matched synovial fluid samples from ankylosing spondylitis patients.

Reads for this sample came from an Illumina HiSeq 2500. Quantitative 5'-RACE with molecular barcodes was the method used to prepare the TCR beta libraries. The source study handled its data this way. A new computational method, built on a probabilistic model of VDJ rearrangement, was used to identify disease-linked TCR variants. The raw public data were reprocessed by TCRdb itself: fastp quality trimming at Q25, MiXCR clonotype calling, in-frame beta chains only. Rows are combined by CDR3 protein, so each entry shows the most common genes and DNA. In this record, the V and J calls reflect TCRdb's handling and not the investigators' own analysis. For this sample there are tens of thousands of distinct CDR3 sequences; 2% to 3% appear just once. The leading ten clones occupy approximately 8.1% of the sample. There are many counts of this clonotype. Its antigen specificity is not known. It has no much larger one-base neighbor in the sample; base qualities were not kept.

Sequencing was performed on blood, either unsorted or a sorted T cell fraction (not recorded which). The sequence was collected from a female donor with ankylosing spondylitis or in good health (not recorded which).

The CDR3 sequence is CASSGDSGRSTEAFF. The nucleotides read TGTGCCAGCAGCGGCGATTCAGGGAGGAGTACTGAAGCTTTCTTT. In this chain, TRBV9 is recombined with TRBJ1-1; the D gene is perhaps TRBD1, from 5 matching bases. Including cysteine and phenylalanine, the CDR3 has 15 amino acids. Of all the DNA, just the CDR3 is kept, 45 bases in frame from base 1. Trimming removed 3 bases from V and 5 bases from J, leaving 17 bases between the germline ends. CDR1 and CDR2 were assigned from the germline V gene as SGDLS and YYNGEE.